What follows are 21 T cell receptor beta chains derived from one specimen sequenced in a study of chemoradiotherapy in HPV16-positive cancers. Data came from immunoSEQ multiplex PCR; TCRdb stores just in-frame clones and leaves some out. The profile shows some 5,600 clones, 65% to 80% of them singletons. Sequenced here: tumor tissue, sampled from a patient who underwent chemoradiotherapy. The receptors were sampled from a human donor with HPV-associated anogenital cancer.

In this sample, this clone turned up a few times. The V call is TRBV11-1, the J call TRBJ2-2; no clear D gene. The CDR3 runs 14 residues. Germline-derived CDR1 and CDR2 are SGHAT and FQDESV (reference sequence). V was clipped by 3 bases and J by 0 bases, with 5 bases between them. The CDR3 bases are TGTGCCAGCAGCTTTAGCTCGAACACCGGGGAGCTGTTTTTT. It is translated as CASSFSSNTGELFF.

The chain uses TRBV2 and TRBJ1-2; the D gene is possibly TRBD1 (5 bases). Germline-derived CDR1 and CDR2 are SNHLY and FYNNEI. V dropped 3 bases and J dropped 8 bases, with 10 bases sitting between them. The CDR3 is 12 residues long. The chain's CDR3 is CASSEQGRGYTF. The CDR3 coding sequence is TGTGCCAGCAGTGAGCAGGGCCGGGGCTACACCTTC. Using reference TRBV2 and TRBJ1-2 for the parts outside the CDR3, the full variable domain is EPEVTQTPSHQVTQMGQEVILRCVPISNHLYFYWYRQILGQKVEFLVSFYNNEISEKSEIFDDQFSVERPDGSNFTLKIRSTKLEDSAMYFCASSEQGRGYTFGSGTRLTVV.

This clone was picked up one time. CDR3 coding DNA: TGTGCCAGCAGCTGGACTCCTGCAACTAATGAAAAACTGTTTTTT. Its translation: CASSWTPATNEKLFF. J is TRBJ1-4 and V is TRBV27; D is unresolved. Germline assignment: CDR1 MNHEY and CDR2 SMNVEV (reference sequence). This CDR3 has 15 residues. V was shortened by 6 bases and J by 0 bases, with 11 bases between the two germline ends.

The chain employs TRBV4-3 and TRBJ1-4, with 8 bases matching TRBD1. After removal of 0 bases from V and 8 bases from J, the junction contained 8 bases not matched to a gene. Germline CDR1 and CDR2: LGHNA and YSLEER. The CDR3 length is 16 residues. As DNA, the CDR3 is TGCGCCAGCAGCCAAGAATTTACAGGGGGTTGGGAAAAACTGTTTTTT. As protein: CASSQEFTGGWEKLFF.

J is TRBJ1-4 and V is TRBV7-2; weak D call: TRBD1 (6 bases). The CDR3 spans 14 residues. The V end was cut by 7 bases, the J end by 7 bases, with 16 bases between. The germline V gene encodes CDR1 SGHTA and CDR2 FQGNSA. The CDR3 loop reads CASTPGTRSEKLFF. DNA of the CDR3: TGTGCCAGCACCCCCGGGACAAGAAGTGAAAAACTGTTTTTT.

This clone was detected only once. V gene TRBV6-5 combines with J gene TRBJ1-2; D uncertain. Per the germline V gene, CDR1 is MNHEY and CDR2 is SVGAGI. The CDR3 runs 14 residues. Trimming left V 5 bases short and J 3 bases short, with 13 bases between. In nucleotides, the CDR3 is TGTGCCAGCAGTCAAGGACTTTACGACTATGGCTACACCTTC. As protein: CASSQGLYDYGYTF.

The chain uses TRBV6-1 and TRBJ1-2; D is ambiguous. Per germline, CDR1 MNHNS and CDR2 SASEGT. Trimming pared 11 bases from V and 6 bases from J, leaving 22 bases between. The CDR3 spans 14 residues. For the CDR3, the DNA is TGTGCCTCCTCTGGCACCCTCGGAGGTGATGGCTACACCTTC. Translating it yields CASSGTLGGDGYTF.

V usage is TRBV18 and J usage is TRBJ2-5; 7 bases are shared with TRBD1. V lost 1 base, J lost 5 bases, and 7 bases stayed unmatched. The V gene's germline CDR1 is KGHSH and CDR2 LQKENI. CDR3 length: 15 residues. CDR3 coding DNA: TGTGCCAGCTCACCACGACAGGGAGTAGGGGAGACCCAGTACTTC. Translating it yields CASSPRQGVGETQYF. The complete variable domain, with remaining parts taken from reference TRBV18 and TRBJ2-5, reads NAGVMQNPRHLVRRRGQEARLRCSPMKGHSHVYWYRQLPEEGLKFMVYLQKENIIDESGMPKERFSAEFPKEGPSILRIQQVVRGDSAAYFCASSPRQGVGETQYFGPGTRLLVL.

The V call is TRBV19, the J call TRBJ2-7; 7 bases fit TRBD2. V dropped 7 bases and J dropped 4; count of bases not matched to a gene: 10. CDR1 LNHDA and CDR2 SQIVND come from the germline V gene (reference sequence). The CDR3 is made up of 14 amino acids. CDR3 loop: CASTPTAGIYEQYF. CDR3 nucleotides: TGTGCCAGTACCCCGACAGCGGGAATATACGAGCAGTACTTC.

CDR3 residues: CASSEPSDAYEQYF. The CDR3 DNA reads TGTGCCAGCAGTGAGCCCTCGGACGCCTACGAGCAGTACTTC. This rearrangement joins TRBV2 to TRBJ2-7; D uncertain. From germline, CDR1 is SNHLY and CDR2 FYNNEI. V lost 3 bases, J lost 2 bases, and 11 bases lay in between. The CDR3 runs 14 residues.

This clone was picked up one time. CDR3 sequence (DNA): TGTGCCAGCAGTTCCTCTTTCGTGTCAGGAGGCGTGGGGGAGACCCAGTACTTC. Amino acids: CASSSSFVSGGVGETQYF. The rearrangement links TRBV27 to TRBJ2-5, with D possibly being TRBD2 (5 bases). Germline lookup yields CDR1 MNHEY and CDR2 SMNVEV (reference sequence). The CDR3 extends over 18 amino acids. V was cut by 4 bases and J by 5 bases, with 26 bases left in between.

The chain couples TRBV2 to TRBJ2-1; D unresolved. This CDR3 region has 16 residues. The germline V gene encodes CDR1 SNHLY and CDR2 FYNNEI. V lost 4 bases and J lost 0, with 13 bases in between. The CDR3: CASSAGQASSYNEQFF. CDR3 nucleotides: TGTGCCAGCAGTGCCGGCCAGGCAAGCTCCTACAATGAGCAGTTCTTC.

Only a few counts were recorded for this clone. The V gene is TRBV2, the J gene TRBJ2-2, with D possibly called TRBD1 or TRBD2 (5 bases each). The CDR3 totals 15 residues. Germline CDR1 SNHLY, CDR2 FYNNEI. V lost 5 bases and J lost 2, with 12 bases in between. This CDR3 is CASSLDGGNTGELFF. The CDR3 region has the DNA TGTGCCAGCAGTCTCGATGGGGGAAACACCGGGGAGCTGTTTTTT.

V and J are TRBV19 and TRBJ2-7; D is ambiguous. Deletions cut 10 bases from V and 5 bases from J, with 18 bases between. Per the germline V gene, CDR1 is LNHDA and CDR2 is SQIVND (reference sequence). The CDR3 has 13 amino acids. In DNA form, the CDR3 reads TGTGCCACCGGCCTGGATCCAGGCAACGAGCAGTACTTC. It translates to CATGLDPGNEQYF.

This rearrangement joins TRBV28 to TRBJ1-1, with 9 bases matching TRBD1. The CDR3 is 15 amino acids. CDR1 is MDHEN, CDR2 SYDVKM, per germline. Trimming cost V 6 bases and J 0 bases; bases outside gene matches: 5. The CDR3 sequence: CASSRQGDMNTEAFF. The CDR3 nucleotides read TGTGCCAGCAGCCGACAGGGGGACATGAACACTGAAGCTTTCTTT. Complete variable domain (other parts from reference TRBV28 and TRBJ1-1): DVKVTQSSRYLVKRTGEKVFLECVQDMDHENMFWYRQDPGLGLRLIYFSYDVKMKEKGDIPEGYSVSREKKERFSLILESASTNQTSMYLCASSRQGDMNTEAFFGQGTRLTVV.

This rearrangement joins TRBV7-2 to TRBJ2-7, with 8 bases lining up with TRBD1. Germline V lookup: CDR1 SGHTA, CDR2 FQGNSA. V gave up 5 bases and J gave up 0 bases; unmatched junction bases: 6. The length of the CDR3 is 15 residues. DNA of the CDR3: TGTGCCAGCAGCCCGGACAGGGCCTACTCCTACGAGCAGTACTTC. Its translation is CASSPDRAYSYEQYF.

CDR3 nucleotides: TGCGCCAGCAGCCAAGTTGCAGGGGGGGCTAGCACAGATACGCAGTATTTT. It specifies CASSQVAGGASTDTQYF. The rearrangement joins TRBV4-3 to TRBJ2-3; D may be TRBD1 or TRBD2 (7 bases each). V gave up 1 base and J gave up 0 bases, with 14 bases separating them. Germline V lookup: CDR1 LGHNA, CDR2 YSLEER. The CDR3 is 17 amino acids.

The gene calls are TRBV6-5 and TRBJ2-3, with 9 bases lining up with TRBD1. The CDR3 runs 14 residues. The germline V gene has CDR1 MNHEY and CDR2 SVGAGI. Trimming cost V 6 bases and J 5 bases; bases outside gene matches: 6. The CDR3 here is CASSDTGGQDTQYF. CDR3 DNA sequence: TGTGCCAGCAGCGACACAGGGGGCCAAGATACGCAGTATTTT.

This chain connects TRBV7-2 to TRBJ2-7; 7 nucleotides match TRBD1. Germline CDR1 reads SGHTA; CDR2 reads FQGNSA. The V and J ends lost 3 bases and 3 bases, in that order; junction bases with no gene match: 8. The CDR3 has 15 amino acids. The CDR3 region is CASSLSGTESYEQYF. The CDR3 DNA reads TGTGCCAGCAGCTTGTCCGGGACAGAAAGCTACGAGCAGTACTTC.

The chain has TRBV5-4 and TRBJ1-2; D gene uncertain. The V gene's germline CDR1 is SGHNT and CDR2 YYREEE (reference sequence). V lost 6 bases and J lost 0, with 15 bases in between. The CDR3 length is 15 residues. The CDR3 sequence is CASTPGQSANYGYTF. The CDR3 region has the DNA TGTGCCAGCACCCCCGGGCAGTCAGCTAACTATGGCTACACCTTC.

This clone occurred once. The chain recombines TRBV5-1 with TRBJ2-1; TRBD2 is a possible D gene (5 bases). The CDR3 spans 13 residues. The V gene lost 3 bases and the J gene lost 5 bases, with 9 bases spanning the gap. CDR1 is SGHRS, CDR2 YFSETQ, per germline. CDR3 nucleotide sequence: TGCGCCAGCAGCTCGGGAAACAACAATGAGCAGTTCTTC. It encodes CASSSGNNNEQFF.